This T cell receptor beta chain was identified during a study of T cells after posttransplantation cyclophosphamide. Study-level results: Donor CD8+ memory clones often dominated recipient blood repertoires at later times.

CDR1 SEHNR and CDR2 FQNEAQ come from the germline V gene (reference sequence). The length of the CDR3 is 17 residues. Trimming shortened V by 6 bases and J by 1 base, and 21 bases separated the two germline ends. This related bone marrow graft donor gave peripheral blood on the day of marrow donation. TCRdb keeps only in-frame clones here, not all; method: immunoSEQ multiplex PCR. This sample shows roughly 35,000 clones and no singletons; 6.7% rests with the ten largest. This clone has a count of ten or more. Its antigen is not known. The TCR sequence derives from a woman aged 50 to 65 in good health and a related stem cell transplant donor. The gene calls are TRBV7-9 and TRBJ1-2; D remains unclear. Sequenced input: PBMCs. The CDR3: CASRPRPGDTNNYGYTF. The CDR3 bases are TGTGCCAGCAGACCACGCCCTGGCGACACCAATAACTATGGCTACACCTTC.